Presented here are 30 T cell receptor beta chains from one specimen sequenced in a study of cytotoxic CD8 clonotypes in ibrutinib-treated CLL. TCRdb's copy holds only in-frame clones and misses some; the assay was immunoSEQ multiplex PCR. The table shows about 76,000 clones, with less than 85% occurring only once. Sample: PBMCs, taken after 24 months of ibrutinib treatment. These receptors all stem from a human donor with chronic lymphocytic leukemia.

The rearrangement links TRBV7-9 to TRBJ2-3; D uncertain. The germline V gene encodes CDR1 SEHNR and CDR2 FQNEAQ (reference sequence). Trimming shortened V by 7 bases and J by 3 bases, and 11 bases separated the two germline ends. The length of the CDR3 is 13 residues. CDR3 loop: CASIPVVTDTQYF. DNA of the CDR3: TGTGCCAGCATCCCAGTAGTAACAGATACGCAGTATTTT.

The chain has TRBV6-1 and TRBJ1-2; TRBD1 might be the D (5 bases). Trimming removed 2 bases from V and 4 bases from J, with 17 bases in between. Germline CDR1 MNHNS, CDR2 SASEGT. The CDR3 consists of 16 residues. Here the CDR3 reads CASSEFLRGAAYGYTF. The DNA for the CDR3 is TGTGCCAGCAGTGAATTCCTACGGGGCGCGGCCTATGGCTACACCTTC.

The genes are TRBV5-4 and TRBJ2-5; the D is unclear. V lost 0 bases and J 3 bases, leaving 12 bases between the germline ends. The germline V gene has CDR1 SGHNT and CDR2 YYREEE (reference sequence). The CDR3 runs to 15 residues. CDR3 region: CASSLGFRPEETQYF. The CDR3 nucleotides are TGTGCCAGCAGCTTGGGGTTTCGACCAGAAGAGACCCAGTACTTC.

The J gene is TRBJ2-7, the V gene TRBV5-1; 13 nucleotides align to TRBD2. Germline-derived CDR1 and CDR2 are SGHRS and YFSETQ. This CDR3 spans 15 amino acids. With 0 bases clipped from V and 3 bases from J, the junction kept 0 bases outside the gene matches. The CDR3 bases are TGCGCCAGCAGCTTGGGGACTAGCGGGAGCTACGAGCAGTACTTC. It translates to CASSLGTSGSYEQYF.

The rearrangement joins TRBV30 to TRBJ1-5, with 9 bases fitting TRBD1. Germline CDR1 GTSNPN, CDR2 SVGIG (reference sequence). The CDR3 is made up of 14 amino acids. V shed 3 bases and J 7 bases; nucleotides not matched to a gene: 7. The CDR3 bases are TGTGCCTGGAGCCTGGGACAGGGAAACCAGCCCCAGCATTTT. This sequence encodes CAWSLGQGNQPQHF.

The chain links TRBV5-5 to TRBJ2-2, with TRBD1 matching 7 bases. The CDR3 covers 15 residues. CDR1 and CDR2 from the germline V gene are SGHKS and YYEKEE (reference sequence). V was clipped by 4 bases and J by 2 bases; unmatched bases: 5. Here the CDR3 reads CASSTGTANTGELFF. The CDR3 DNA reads TGTGCCAGCAGCACCGGGACAGCCAACACCGGGGAGCTGTTTTTT.

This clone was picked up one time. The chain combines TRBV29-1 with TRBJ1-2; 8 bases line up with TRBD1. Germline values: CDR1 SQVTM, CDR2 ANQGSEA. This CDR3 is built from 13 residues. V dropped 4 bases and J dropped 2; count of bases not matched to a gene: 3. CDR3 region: CSVGRDRNYGYTF. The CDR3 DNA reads TGCAGCGTTGGGCGGGACAGGAACTATGGCTACACCTTC.

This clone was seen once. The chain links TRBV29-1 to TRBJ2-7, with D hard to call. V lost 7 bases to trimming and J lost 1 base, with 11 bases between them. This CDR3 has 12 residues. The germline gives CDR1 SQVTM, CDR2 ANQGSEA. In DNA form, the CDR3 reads TGCAGCGCGGGCCCCGGGTCCTACGAGCAGTACTTC. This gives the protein CSAGPGSYEQYF.

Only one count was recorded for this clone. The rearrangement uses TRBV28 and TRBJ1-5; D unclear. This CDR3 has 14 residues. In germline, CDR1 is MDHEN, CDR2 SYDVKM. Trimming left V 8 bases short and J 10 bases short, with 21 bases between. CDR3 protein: CASGFAWMAFPQHF. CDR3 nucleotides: TGTGCCAGCGGCTTTGCCTGGATGGCTTTCCCCCAGCATTTT.

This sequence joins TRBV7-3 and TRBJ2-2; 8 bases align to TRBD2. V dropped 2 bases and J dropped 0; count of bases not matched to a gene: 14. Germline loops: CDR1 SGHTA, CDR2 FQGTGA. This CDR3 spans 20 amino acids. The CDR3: CASSLGWASGPQTNTGELFF. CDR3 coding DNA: TGTGCCAGCAGCTTAGGCTGGGCTAGCGGGCCACAAACGAACACCGGGGAGCTGTTTTTT.

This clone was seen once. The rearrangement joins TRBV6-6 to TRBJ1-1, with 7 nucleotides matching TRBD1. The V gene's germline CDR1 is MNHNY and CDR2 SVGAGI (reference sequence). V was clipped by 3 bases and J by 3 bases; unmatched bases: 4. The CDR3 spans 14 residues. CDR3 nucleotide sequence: TGTGCCAGCAGTTATCGGCAGGGGGACACTGAAGCTTTCTTT. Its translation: CASSYRQGDTEAFF.

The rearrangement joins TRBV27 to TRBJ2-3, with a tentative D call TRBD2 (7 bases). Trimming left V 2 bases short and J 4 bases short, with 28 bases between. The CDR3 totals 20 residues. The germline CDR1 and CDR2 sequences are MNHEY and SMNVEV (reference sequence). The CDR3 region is CASSLRGGPRWTPSADTQYF. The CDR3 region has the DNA TGTGCCAGCAGTTTAAGGGGGGGCCCGCGCTGGACCCCGAGTGCAGATACGCAGTATTTT.

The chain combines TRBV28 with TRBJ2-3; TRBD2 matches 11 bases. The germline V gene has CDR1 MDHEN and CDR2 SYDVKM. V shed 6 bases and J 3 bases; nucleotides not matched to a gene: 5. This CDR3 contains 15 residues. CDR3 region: CASREGTSGTDTQYF. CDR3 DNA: TGTGCCAGCAGGGAGGGGACTAGCGGTACAGATACGCAGTATTTT.

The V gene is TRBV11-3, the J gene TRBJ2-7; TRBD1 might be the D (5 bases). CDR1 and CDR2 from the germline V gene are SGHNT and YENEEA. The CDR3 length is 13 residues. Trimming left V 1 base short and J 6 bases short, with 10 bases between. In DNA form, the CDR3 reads TGTGCCAGCAGCTTAGCCAGGGTCGGCGAGCAGTACTTC. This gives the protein CASSLARVGEQYF.

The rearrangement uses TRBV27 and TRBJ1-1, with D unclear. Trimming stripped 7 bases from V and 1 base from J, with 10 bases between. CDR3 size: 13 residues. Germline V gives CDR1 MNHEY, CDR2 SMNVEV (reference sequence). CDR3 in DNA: TGTGCCAGCATTTCGCGTAGGAACACTGAAGCTTTCTTT. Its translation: CASISRRNTEAFF.

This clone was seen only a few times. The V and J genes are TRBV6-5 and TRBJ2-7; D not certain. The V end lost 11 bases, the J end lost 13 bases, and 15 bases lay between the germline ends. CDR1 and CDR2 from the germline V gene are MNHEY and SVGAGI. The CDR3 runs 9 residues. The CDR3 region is CAHFAGEYF. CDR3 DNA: TGTGCCCACTTCGCCGGCGAATACTTC.

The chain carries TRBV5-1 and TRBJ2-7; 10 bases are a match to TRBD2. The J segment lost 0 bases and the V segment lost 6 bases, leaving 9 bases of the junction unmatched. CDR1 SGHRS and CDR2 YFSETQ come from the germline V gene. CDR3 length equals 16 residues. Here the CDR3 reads CASNIAGGLSSYEQYF. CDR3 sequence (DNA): TGCGCCAGCAATATAGCGGGAGGCCTTAGCTCCTACGAGCAGTACTTC. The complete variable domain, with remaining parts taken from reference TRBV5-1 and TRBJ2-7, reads KAGVTQTPRYLIKTRGQQVTLSCSPISGHRSVSWYQQTPGQGLQFLFEYFSETQRNKGNFPGRFSGRQFSNSRSEMNVSTLELGDSALYLCASNIAGGLSSYEQYFGPGTRLTVT.

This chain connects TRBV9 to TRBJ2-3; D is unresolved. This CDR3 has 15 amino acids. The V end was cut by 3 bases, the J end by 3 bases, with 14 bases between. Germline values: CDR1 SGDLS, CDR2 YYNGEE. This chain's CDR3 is CASSARVDLTDTQYF. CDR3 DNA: TGTGCCAGCAGCGCTCGGGTCGATTTGACAGATACGCAGTATTTT.

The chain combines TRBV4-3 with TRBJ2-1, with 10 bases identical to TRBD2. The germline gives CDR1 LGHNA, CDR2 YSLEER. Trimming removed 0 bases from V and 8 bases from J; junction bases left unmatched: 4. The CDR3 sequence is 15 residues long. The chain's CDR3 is CASSQEAGGPYEQFF. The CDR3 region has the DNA TGCGCCAGCAGCCAAGAAGCGGGAGGGCCTTATGAGCAGTTCTTC.

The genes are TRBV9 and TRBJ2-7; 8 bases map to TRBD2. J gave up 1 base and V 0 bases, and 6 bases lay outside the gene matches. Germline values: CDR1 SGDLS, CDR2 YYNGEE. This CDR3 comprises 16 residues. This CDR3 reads CASSVDPGLGSYEQYF. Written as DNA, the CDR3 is TGTGCCAGCAGCGTAGACCCGGGACTAGGATCCTACGAGCAGTACTTC.

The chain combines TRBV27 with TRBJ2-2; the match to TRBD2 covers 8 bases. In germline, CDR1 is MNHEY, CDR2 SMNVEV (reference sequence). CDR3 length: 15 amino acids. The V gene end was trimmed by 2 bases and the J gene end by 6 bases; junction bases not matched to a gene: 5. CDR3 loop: CASSLAGGSAGELFF. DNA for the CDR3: TGTGCCAGCAGTTTAGCGGGAGGCTCCGCCGGGGAGCTGTTTTTT.

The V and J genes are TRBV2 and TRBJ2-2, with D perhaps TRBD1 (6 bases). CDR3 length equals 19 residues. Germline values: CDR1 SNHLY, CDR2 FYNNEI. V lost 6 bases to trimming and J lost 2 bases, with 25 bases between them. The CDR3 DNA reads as TGTGCCAGCAGCGACCGGGACCAACGGTGGGGGCGCAACACCGGGGAGCTGTTTTTT. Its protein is CASSDRDQRWGRNTGELFF.

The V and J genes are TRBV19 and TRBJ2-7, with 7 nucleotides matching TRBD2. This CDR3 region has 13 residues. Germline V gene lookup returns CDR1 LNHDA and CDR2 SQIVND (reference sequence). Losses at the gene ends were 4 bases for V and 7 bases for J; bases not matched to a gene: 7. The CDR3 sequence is CASSTRTGLEQYF. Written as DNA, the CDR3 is TGTGCCAGTAGTACTCGGACGGGACTAGAGCAGTACTTC. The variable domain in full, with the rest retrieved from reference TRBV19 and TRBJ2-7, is DGGITQSPKYLFRKEGQNVTLSCEQNLNHDAMYWYRQDPGQGLRLIYYSQIVNDFQKGDIAEGYSVSREKKESFPLTVTSAQKNPTAFYLCASSTRTGLEQYFGPGTRLTVT.

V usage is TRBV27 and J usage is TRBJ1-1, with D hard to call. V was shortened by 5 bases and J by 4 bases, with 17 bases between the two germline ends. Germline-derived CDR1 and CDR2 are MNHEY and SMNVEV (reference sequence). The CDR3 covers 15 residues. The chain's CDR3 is CASSPLGELITEAFF. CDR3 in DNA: TGTGCCAGCAGTCCCCTCGGGGAGCTGATCACTGAAGCTTTCTTT.

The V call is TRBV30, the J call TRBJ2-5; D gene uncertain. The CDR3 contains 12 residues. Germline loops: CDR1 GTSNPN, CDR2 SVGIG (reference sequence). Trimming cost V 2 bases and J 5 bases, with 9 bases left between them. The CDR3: CAWSPLSETQYF. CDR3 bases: TGTGCCTGGAGTCCTCTTTCGGAGACCCAGTACTTC.

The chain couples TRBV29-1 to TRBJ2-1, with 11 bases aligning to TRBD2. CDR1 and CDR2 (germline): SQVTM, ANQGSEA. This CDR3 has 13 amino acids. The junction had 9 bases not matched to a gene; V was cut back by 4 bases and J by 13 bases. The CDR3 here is CSVVVTSGIQQFF. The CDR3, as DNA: TGCAGCGTTGTGGTGACTAGCGGGATCCAACAGTTCTTC.

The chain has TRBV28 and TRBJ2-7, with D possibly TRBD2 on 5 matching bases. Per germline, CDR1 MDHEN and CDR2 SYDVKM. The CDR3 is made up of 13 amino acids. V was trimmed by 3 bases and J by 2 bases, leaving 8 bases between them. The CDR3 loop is CASSLVLAYEQYF. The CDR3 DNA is TGTGCCAGCAGTTTGGTACTAGCCTACGAGCAGTACTTC.

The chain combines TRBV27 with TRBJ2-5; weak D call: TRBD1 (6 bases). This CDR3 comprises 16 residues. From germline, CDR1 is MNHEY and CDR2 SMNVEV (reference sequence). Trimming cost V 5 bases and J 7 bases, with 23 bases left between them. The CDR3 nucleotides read TGTGCCAGCAGTCCCCTGACAGGAGCCGTTGGGTTGACCCAGTACTTC. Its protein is CASSPLTGAVGLTQYF.

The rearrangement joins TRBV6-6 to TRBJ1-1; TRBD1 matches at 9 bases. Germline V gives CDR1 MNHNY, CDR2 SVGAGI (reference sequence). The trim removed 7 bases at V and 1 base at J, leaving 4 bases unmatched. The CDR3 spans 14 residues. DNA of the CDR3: TGTGCCAGCACCAACAGGGGGCGGAACACTGAAGCTTTCTTT. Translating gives CASTNRGRNTEAFF.

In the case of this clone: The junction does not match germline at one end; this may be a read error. The CDR3 DNA sequence: TGTGCCAGCAGGGCCCGTGGGAGCGGCTACGAGCAGTACTTC. Translating gives CASRARGSGYEQYF. The chain couples TRBV5-1 to TRBJ2-7; D is possibly TRBD1 or TRBD2 (5 bases each). Germline V CDR1 and CDR2: SGHRS, YFSETQ. CDR3 length: 14 residues. The full variable domain, completed using reference TRBV5-1 and TRBJ2-7, is KAGVTQTPRYLIKTRGQQVTLSCSPISGHRSVSWYQQTPGQGLQFLFEYFSETQRNKGNFPGRFSGRQFSNSRSEMNVSTLELGDSALYLCASRARGSGYEQYFGPGTRLTVT.